The 17 T cell receptor beta chains below all came from one sample that was sequenced in a study of TIL therapy for anti-PD-1-resistant metastatic lung cancer. The libraries were made with immunoSEQ v3. Generated by immunoSEQ multiplex PCR, the TCRdb table keeps only in-frame clones and is missing some. This table holds over 15,000 clones, about 75% found once. The time point denotes: pre-treatment sample, taken before nivolumab and TIL therapy. This sample comprised blood, obtained at baseline. Receptor source: a person between 25 and 79 years old with non-small cell lung cancer.

The rearrangement joins TRBV19 to TRBJ2-3; TRBD2 agrees at 14 bases. V lost 9 bases and J lost 4; bases outside the gene matches: 15. Germline values: CDR1 LNHDA, CDR2 SQIVND (reference sequence). This CDR3 is 18 amino acids long. The CDR3 region has the DNA TGTGCCAGCCAGCGGACTAGCGGGGGGTCCGCCGACCCAGATACGCAGTATTTT. Translating it yields CASQRTSGGSADPDTQYF.

As concerns this clone: Other DNA variants within this sample encode the same CDR3. This sequence joins TRBV19 and TRBJ2-2; 7 nucleotides match TRBD1. Trimming took 6 bases from V and 1 from J; bases not matched to a gene: 2. Germline assignment: CDR1 LNHDA and CDR2 SQIVND (reference sequence). CDR3 length: 14 residues. Here the CDR3 reads CASRRQGNTGELFF. DNA for the CDR3: TGTGCCAGTAGGCGACAGGGGAACACCGGGGAGCTGTTTTTT.

J is TRBJ1-2 and V is TRBV19; D not certain. This CDR3 has 16 residues. Germline V gene data show CDR1 as LNHDA and CDR2 as SQIVND (reference sequence). With 6 bases removed from V and 4 bases from J, the gap between germline ends came to 21 bases. The CDR3 coding sequence is TGTGCCAGTAGGGCCTCTGCCGTACAAGGGAGCTATGGCTACACCTTC. Protein product: CASRASAVQGSYGYTF.

CDR3 DNA: TGTGCCAGCAGCAATGACACGGAGCGATATAGCAATCAGCCCCAGCATTTT. Its translation is CASSNDTERYSNQPQHF. The chain combines TRBV21-1 with TRBJ1-5. TRBV21-1 is given as a pseudogene. CDR3 length: 17 residues.

The chain employs TRBV18 and TRBJ1-5; D is possibly TRBD1 (6 bases). V lost 3 bases and J lost 7, with 19 bases in between. CDR3 size: 16 residues. Germline CDR1 KGHSH, CDR2 LQKENI. For the CDR3, the DNA is TGTGCCAGCTCACCCGCGGGGGCGATAGTGGGGCAGCCCCAGCATTTT. This sequence encodes CASSPAGAIVGQPQHF.

This clone was found once. V is TRBV7-9 and J is TRBJ1-2; D is possibly TRBD1 (6 bases). V lost 4 bases and J lost 4, with 19 bases in between. CDR1 and CDR2 (germline): SEHNR, FQNEAQ (reference sequence). The CDR3 has 16 residues. The CDR3 nucleotides read TGTGCCAGCAGCTCACTACAGGGCCCGGGGCTCTATGGCTACACCTTC. This encodes CASSSLQGPGLYGYTF.

This rearrangement joins TRBV11-3 to TRBJ2-3; D is unresolved. There are 13 residues in the CDR3. V was clipped by 0 bases and J by 3 bases, with 4 bases between them. Germline V gene data show CDR1 as SGHNT and CDR2 as YENEEA. The chain's CDR3 is CASSLERTDTQYF. In DNA form, the CDR3 reads TGTGCCAGCAGCTTAGAGCGGACAGATACGCAGTATTTT.

The chain combines TRBV5-1 with TRBJ1-2, with TRBD1 identical over 7 bases. V lost 1 base and J lost 3; bases outside the gene matches: 3. Germline CDR1 reads SGHRS; CDR2 reads YFSETQ. This CDR3 is built from 14 residues. The CDR3 DNA reads as TGCGCCAGCAGCTTGACCGGGACAGACTATGGCTACACCTTC. It specifies CASSLTGTDYGYTF.

The genes are TRBV7-8 and TRBJ2-7; D is possibly TRBD1 or TRBD2 (5 bases each). Germline lookup yields CDR1 SGHVS and CDR2 FQNEAQ. The CDR3 has 12 residues. V was cut by 5 bases and J by 6 bases, with 11 bases left in between. The CDR3 sequence: CASSPHGAEQYF. CDR3 DNA sequence: TGTGCCAGCAGCCCCCACGGGGCCGAGCAGTACTTC.

V is TRBV6-6 and J is TRBJ2-7, with no clear D. The CDR3 has 12 residues. Germline lookup yields CDR1 MNHNY and CDR2 SVGAGI (reference sequence). V was trimmed by 2 bases and J by 6 bases, leaving 8 bases between them. The CDR3 DNA reads as TGTGCCAGCAGTTACGGGGTTGGCGAGCAGTACTTC. It is translated as CASSYGVGEQYF.

The genes are TRBV2 and TRBJ2-2, with 10 bases matching TRBD2. Trimming removed 6 bases from V and 2 bases from J; junction bases left unmatched: 6. The CDR3 sequence is 16 residues long. Germline CDR1 reads SNHLY; CDR2 reads FYNNEI. DNA of the CDR3: TGTGCCAGCAGGGTAGCGGGAGGCCATAACACCGGGGAGCTGTTTTTT. Its translation is CASRVAGGHNTGELFF.

There are a few counts of this clone. The chain recombines TRBV28 with TRBJ1-1; a possible D gene is TRBD1 (6 bases). The germline V gene encodes CDR1 MDHEN and CDR2 SYDVKM. Trimming took 5 bases from V and 0 from J, leaving 22 bases between them. The CDR3 is 18 residues long. The CDR3 protein is CASSQATGYLFMNTEAFF. The CDR3 DNA is TGTGCCAGCAGTCAGGCGACAGGTTACCTTTTCATGAACACTGAAGCTTTCTTT.

The rearrangement uses TRBV5-1 and TRBJ2-6; no clear D. The CDR3 sequence is 15 residues long. Trimming stripped 7 bases from V and 0 bases from J, with 11 bases between. CDR1 SGHRS and CDR2 YFSETQ come from the germline V gene. For the CDR3, the DNA is TGCGCCAGCTCCCCCTCGAGCTCTGGGGCCAACGTCCTGACTTTC. Protein product: CASSPSSSGANVLTF.

The chain combines TRBV19 with TRBJ2-7; no clear D gene. Germline CDR1 is LNHDA and CDR2 is SQIVND (reference sequence). V lost 2 bases and J lost 2, with 13 bases in between. The CDR3 runs 15 residues. CDR3 in DNA: TGTGCCAGTAGTATACAGAAGGGTTCAGCCTACGAGCAGTACTTC. Translation gives CASSIQKGSAYEQYF.

The J gene is TRBJ2-3, the V gene TRBV6-4; 8 positions match TRBD1. The germline V gene has CDR1 MRHNA and CDR2 SNTAGT. This CDR3 is 14 amino acids long. V lost 6 bases and J lost 5; bases outside the gene matches: 7. CDR3 region: CASSPATGGDTQYF. CDR3 sequence (DNA): TGTGCCAGCAGCCCGGCTACAGGGGGAGATACGCAGTATTTT.

This clone is judged medium-sized. The V gene is TRBV6-1, the J gene TRBJ1-1; no firm D call. Germline loops: CDR1 MNHNS, CDR2 SASEGT. The V and J ends lost 2 bases and 1 base respectively, with 8 bases between them. The CDR3 is 14 residues long. The CDR3 bases are TGTGCCAGCAGTGAAAACATAGAGAACACTGAAGCTTTCTTT. Encoded protein: CASSENIENTEAFF.

The chain carries TRBV28 and TRBJ1-6; a possible D gene is TRBD1 (6 bases). In germline, CDR1 is MDHEN, CDR2 SYDVKM. V was shortened by 6 bases and J by 7 bases, with 13 bases between the two germline ends. The length of the CDR3 is 14 residues. The CDR3 DNA reads TGTGCCAGCAGGCCCACAGGGTACAATTCACCCCTCCACTTT. This sequence encodes CASRPTGYNSPLHF.